This T cell receptor (beta chain) was captured in a study of graft-versus-host responses after intestinal transplantation. For the study at large: Anti-thymocyte globulin was used for induction in all recipients, who then took tacrolimus and steroids for about three years.

Whole-study results and caveats: High graft-versus-host to host-versus-graft T cell clonal ratios marked allografts of patients with graft-donor macrochimerism. GvH clones were identified in recipient marrow, with some first appearing in ileum or blood.

Germline CDR1 and CDR2: WSHSY and SAAADI. CDR3 length: 11 amino acids. The V end lost 6 bases, the J end lost 4 bases, and 7 bases lay between the germline ends. The data were produced by immunoSEQ multiplex PCR, yet TCRdb's version contains in-frame clones alone and is incomplete. This table has some 140,000 clones, more than 80% appearing once. Regarding this clone: Its antigen is undetermined.

This chain joins TRBV10-2 and TRBJ2-7, with a possible D match to TRBD1 (5 bases). The receptor was derived from a human donor who received an intestinal transplant. The specimen was unstimulated CD4+ T cells sorted from spleen or lymph node cells, collected before intestinal transplant. In DNA form, the CDR3 reads TGCGCCAGCAGCAGACAGTACGAGCAGTACTTC. This encodes CASSRQYEQYF.